This T cell receptor beta chain was retrieved from a study of shared clonotypes between healthy human individuals. V trimming: 1 base; J trimming: 0 bases; junction bases outside the gene matches: 7. Germline V gene data show CDR1 as SGHVS and CDR2 as FQNEAQ. This CDR3 is built from 20 residues. Profiling relied on immunoSEQ multiplex PCR, and the TCRdb table lists in-frame clones only, not all of them. The repertoire consists of roughly 100,000 clones, with less than 80% occurring once and the leading ten covering more than 20%. In this sample, this clone turned up once. Source material: memory CD8+ T cells sorted from blood. Subset here: CD45RO+ cells pooled with CCR7-negative TemRA cells. The V call is TRBV7-8, the J call TRBJ2-6; 12 bases agree with TRBD2. The origin of this receptor is a woman in her twenties or thirties in good health. The CDR3 here is CASSLGTSGASHSGANVLTF. CDR3 DNA: TGTGCCAGCAGCTTAGGGACTAGCGGGGCTTCTCACTCTGGGGCCAACGTCCTGACTTTC.